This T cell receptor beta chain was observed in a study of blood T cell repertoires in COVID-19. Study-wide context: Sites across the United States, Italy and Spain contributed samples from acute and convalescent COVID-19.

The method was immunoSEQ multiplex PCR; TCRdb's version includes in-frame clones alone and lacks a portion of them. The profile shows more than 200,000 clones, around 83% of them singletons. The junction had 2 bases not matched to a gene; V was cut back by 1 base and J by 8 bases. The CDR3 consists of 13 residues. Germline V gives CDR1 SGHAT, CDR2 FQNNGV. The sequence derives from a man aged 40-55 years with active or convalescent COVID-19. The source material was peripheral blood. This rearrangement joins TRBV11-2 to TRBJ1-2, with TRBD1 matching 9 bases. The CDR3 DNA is TGTGCCAGCAGCTTAGGGACAGGGGTGGGCTACACCTTC. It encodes CASSLGTGVGYTF. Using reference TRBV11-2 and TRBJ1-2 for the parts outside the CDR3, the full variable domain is EAGVAQSPRYKIIEKRQSVAFWCNPISGHATLYWYQQILGQGPKLLIQFQNNGVVDDSQLPKDRFSAERLKGVDSTLKIQPAKLEDSAVYLCASSLGTGVGYTFGSGTRLTVV.